The 10 T cell receptor beta chains below were found in one sample sequenced in a study of CD8 T cells in ankylosing spondylitis. TCRdb recomputed calls from the 5' RACE reads with MiXCR, one row per CDR3 protein. The sample has roughly 490,000 distinct CDR3 sequences, approximately 5.3% seen once; the top ten hold around 3.5%. Findings and limits, study-wide: Characteristic, it appeared, of ankylosing spondylitis blood was a TCR beta motif of eight highly homologous variants.

Their antigen targets remain unknown. The sequenced sample was blood, either unsorted or a sorted T cell fraction (not recorded which). The receptors were sampled from a male donor with ankylosing spondylitis.

This clonotype was detected only a few times. The rearrangement links TRBV20-1 to TRBJ2-5; D uncertain. Germline V gives CDR1 DFQATT, CDR2 SNEGSKA (reference sequence). V lost 6 bases, J lost 4 bases, and 12 bases lay in between. The CDR3 sequence is 12 residues long. DNA of the CDR3: TGCAGTGCGGGTGGTCCTCCAGAGACCCAGTACTTC. Amino acids: CSAGGPPETQYF.

This clonotype came up many times. J is TRBJ2-1 and V is TRBV5-1; tentatively, D is TRBD1 or TRBD2 (6 bases each). CDR1 is SGHRS and CDR2 is YFSETQ in the germline V gene. V lost 3 bases and J lost 1, with 17 bases in between. The CDR3 is 17 amino acids. The CDR3, as DNA: TGCGCCAGCAGCTCGGGTGTTGGGGGGCTTTCCTACAATGAGCAGTTCTTC. It specifies CASSSGVGGLSYNEQFF.

This clonotype was observed at least ten times. J is TRBJ2-7 and V is TRBV18; TRBD1 matches 7 bases. Germline CDR1 KGHSH, CDR2 LQKENI. The CDR3 spans 13 residues. V was pared by 6 bases and J by 3 bases, with 5 bases of the junction left unmatched. For the CDR3, the DNA is TGTGCCAGCTCCCCAGGACAGGACTACGAGCAGTACTTC. It translates to CASSPGQDYEQYF.

This clonotype has a count of ten or more. This sequence joins TRBV5-6 and TRBJ2-7, with TRBD1 matching 8 bases. Trimming removed 4 bases from V and 1 base from J; junction bases left unmatched: 13. CDR3 length: 17 residues. Germline V gives CDR1 SGHDT, CDR2 YYEEEE. DNA of the CDR3: TGTGCCAGCAGCCCATTCCGGGACAGGCGACGATCCTACGAGCAGTACTTC. It specifies CASSPFRDRRRSYEQYF. Variable domain in full (rest from reference TRBV5-6 and TRBJ2-7): DAGVTQSPTHLIKTRGQQVTLRCSPKSGHDTVSWYQQALGQGPQFIFQYYEEEERQRGNFPDRFSGHQFPNYSSELNVNALLLGDSALYLCASSPFRDRRRSYEQYFGPGTRLTVT.

In its sample, this clonotype was seen a few times. This rearrangement joins TRBV11-2 to TRBJ2-1; 11 bases match TRBD2. CDR3 length: 15 residues. CDR1 and CDR2 (germline): SGHAT, FQNNGV. With V trimmed by 4 bases and J by 5 bases, 4 bases remained unmatched. The CDR3 DNA follows: TGTGCCAGCAGCTCGACTAGCGGGAAAAACAATGAGCAGTTCTTC. Protein sequence: CASSSTSGKNNEQFF.

This clonotype was detected many times. CDR3 DNA sequence: TGCAGTGTTCGTAGACTAGCGGGAGGGAACGAGCAGTACTTC. Protein: CSVRRLAGGNEQYF. This chain connects TRBV20-1 to TRBJ2-7, with 14 nucleotides matching TRBD2. Germline V gene data show CDR1 as DFQATT and CDR2 as SNEGSKA (reference sequence). This CDR3 is built from 14 residues. Trimming cost V 7 bases and J 5 bases; bases outside gene matches: 7.

This clonotype was observed many times. DNA of the CDR3: TGCAGCGTCGCCGAAAGCACAGATACGCAGTATTTT. It translates to CSVAESTDTQYF. This chain uses TRBV29-1 with TRBJ2-3, with no clear D. The germline gives CDR1 SQVTM, CDR2 ANQGSEA. This CDR3 contains 12 residues. V lost 6 bases to trimming and J lost 0 bases, with 7 bases between them.

This clonotype appeared many times. This rearrangement joins TRBV20-1 to TRBJ2-1; 10 positions match TRBD2. The CDR3 spans 14 residues. J was trimmed by 9 bases and V by 3 bases; bases with no gene match: 8. Germline V lookup: CDR1 DFQATT, CDR2 SNEGSKA (reference sequence). Written as DNA, the CDR3 is TGCAGTGCTAGGGGGGCTAGCGGGAGTACTGAGCAGTTCTTC. Its translation is CSARGASGSTEQFF.

This clonotype was counted ten times or more. This rearrangement joins TRBV5-1 to TRBJ2-3, with TRBD1 identical over 9 bases. The junction had 3 bases not matched to a gene; V was cut back by 2 bases and J by 2 bases. The CDR3 is made up of 15 amino acids. The germline CDR1 and CDR2 sequences are SGHRS and YFSETQ. Here the CDR3 DNA reads TGCGCCAGCAGCTTCCGGGACAGGGACACAGATACGCAGTATTTT. It encodes CASSFRDRDTDTQYF.

This clonotype was counted many times. The chain carries TRBV21-1 and TRBJ2-1; the DNA was not compared with TRBD2, the D call given in the table. TRBV21-1 is a recognized pseudogene. The CDR3 runs 18 residues. In DNA form, the CDR3 reads TGTGCCAGCAGCAAAGCGACTAGCGGGGGCAGCTCCTACAATGAGCAGTTCTTC. It is translated as CASSKATSGGSSYNEQFF.